This TCR beta chain was recovered during a study of cytomegalovirus exposure and HLA in healthy donors. Overall study: A subsequent analysis stated that the 100 to 150 validation repertoires were run on the same platform as the approximately 710 first-cohort repertoires.

The CDR3 is made up of 18 amino acids. The V gene end was trimmed by 1 base and the J gene end by 4 bases; junction bases not matched to a gene: 7. Germline V gene sequence: CDR1 LNHDA, CDR2 SQIVND (reference sequence). Method: immunoSEQ multiplex PCR; TCRdb's copy keeps in-frame clones and lacks some. The sample carries 350,000 or so clones, 86% recorded once. A word on this clone: As yet, its antigen is unknown.

General study points: The CMV antigen specificity of a few CMV-associated chains was confirmed through in vitro analysis. It was 164 TCR beta chains that were listed as cytomegalovirus-associated. Many donors carried some public TCRs, although rarity characterized most TCR sequences.

V is TRBV19 and J is TRBJ2-3, with 14 bases that match TRBD2. The material sequenced was PBMCs. The source is a young woman in good health and CMV-seronegative. CDR3 nucleotide sequence: TGTGCCAGTAGTATAGGTCGGGCGACTAGCGGGAGGGCAGATACGCAGTATTTT. This codes for CASSIGRATSGRADTQYF.